The 27 T cell receptor beta chains in this list originate from one sample, sequenced in a study of T cells expressing NK-cell markers. TCRdb reworked the 5' RACE reads into one entry per CDR3 protein, no DNA. Recorded for this sample: under 200,000 distinct CDR3 sequences. The sequenced sample was blood T cells: a sorted CD56 or NKG2C T cell subset, CD4+ or CD8+ T cells, or bulk PBMC T cells (not recorded which). The source is a woman aged 18 to 75 in good health.

V and J are TRBV2 and TRBJ2-7; there is no DNA to check the TCRdb D call of TRBD2. Germline lookup yields CDR1 SNHLY and CDR2 FYNNEI. The CDR3 is made up of 12 amino acids. The CDR3 spells CASSASAGEQYF. The full variable domain, its missing parts supplied by reference TRBV2 and TRBJ2-7, is EPEVTQTPSHQVTQMGQEVILRCVPISNHLYFYWYRQILGQKVEFLVSFYNNEISEKSEIFDDQFSVERPDGSNFTLKIRSTKLEDSAMYFCASSASAGEQYFGPGTRLTVT.

V gene TRBV2 combines with J gene TRBJ2-1. This CDR3 has 12 amino acids. Germline V gene sequence: CDR1 SNHLY, CDR2 FYNNEI. The CDR3 loop reads CASKGTYNEQFF.

J is TRBJ2-7 and V is TRBV30; as DNA is missing, the TRBD1 call by TCRdb cannot be tested. The length of the CDR3 is 14 residues. Looked up from germline, CDR1 is GTSNPN and CDR2 is SVGIG (reference sequence). The CDR3 region is CALGGSAGSYEQYF. The full variable domain, completed using reference TRBV30 and TRBJ2-7, is SQTIHQWPATLVQPVGSPLSLECTVEGTSNPNLYWYRQAAGRGLQLLFYSVGIGQISSEVPQNLSASRPQDRQFILSSKKLLLSDSGFYLCALGGSAGSYEQYFGPGTRLTVT.

The chain couples TRBV19 to TRBJ1-2. From germline, CDR1 is LNHDA and CDR2 SQIVND (reference sequence). This CDR3 is 13 amino acids long. CDR3 protein: CASSTQRSDGYTF.

The J gene is TRBJ2-7, the V gene TRBV5-1. This CDR3 is built from 15 residues. Germline CDR1 reads SGHRS; CDR2 reads YFSETQ. The CDR3 here is CASRAQGRLYYEQYF.

This rearrangement joins TRBV20-1 to TRBJ2-7; the TRBD1 assignment by TCRdb is unverifiable without DNA. Germline CDR1 reads DFQATT; CDR2 reads SNEGSKA (reference sequence). The CDR3 extends over 14 amino acids. This chain's CDR3 is CSARPPGQGYEQYF.

V usage is TRBV27 and J usage is TRBJ2-1; absent DNA, TCRdb's TRBD1 call cannot be checked. The CDR3 runs to 16 residues. In germline, CDR1 is MNHEY, CDR2 SMNVEV (reference sequence). The CDR3 sequence is CASSLLSGQGAARQFF.

The rearrangement joins TRBV12-3 or TRBV12-4 to TRBJ1-6; the TRBD1 assignment by TCRdb is unverifiable without DNA. The CDR3 has 15 amino acids. CDR3 residues: CASSSRTGNNSPLHF.

The V call is TRBV20-1, the J call TRBJ1-6. The germline V gene has CDR1 DFQATT and CDR2 SNEGSKA (reference sequence). The CDR3 sequence is 16 residues long. The CDR3 loop reads CSARDPVSSYNSPLHF.

The J gene is TRBJ2-1, the V gene TRBV12-3 or TRBV12-4; TCRdb's D call of TRBD2 is untestable without DNA. CDR3 length: 16 amino acids. CDR3 sequence: CASSLASGGSMNEQFF.

This rearrangement joins TRBV28 to TRBJ1-1; TCRdb names TRBD1, which stays unverified in the absence of DNA. Germline-derived CDR1 and CDR2 are MDHEN and SYDVKM. The CDR3 totals 15 residues. CDR3 region: CASSSPGHRNTEAFF.

This chain connects TRBV3-1 to TRBJ2-1. CDR3 length: 13 amino acids. Germline assignment: CDR1 LGHDT and CDR2 YNNKEL (reference sequence). CDR3: CASSPSNGHEQFF.

This sequence joins TRBV7-7 and TRBJ2-1; the TCRdb call, TRBD1, lacks DNA for checking. The CDR3 is 14 residues long. Germline lookup yields CDR1 SSHAT and CDR2 FNYEAQ (reference sequence). The CDR3 sequence is CASSLDRVRDEQFF.

The chain has TRBV5-6 and TRBJ1-6; TCRdb names TRBD1, which stays unverified in the absence of DNA. Germline-derived CDR1 and CDR2 are SGHDT and YYEEEE. The CDR3 is 16 amino acids. CDR3 region: CASSIPGRSRNSPLHF.

The chain recombines TRBV11-1 with TRBJ2-1; TCRdb calls TRBD2, which cannot be checked without DNA. The germline CDR1 and CDR2 sequences are SGHAT and FQDESV (reference sequence). This CDR3 region has 18 residues. CDR3 amino acids: CASSHPLGIAGSYNEQFF.

The rearrangement links TRBV6-1 to TRBJ1-5; TCRdb's assignment of TRBD1 cannot be checked, as there is no DNA. The CDR3 consists of 14 residues. Germline lookup yields CDR1 MNHNS and CDR2 SASEGT. The CDR3 loop reads CASRPRGAAQPQHF.

The genes are TRBV24-1 and TRBJ2-2; with no DNA, the TCRdb D assignment of TRBD1 cannot be verified. CDR1 and CDR2 (germline): KGHDR, SFDVKD. The CDR3 loop spans 15 amino acids. The CDR3 spells CATSDSGQGSRELFF.

This chain connects TRBV5-1 to TRBJ2-3; TCRdb reports TRBD2, a call that lacks DNA to check it against. The germline CDR1 and CDR2 sequences are SGHRS and YFSETQ. The CDR3 has 16 residues. The CDR3 sequence: CASRETAGGRADTQYF.

J is TRBJ2-1 and V is TRBV11-2; as DNA is missing, the TRBD2 call by TCRdb cannot be tested. Germline values: CDR1 SGHAT, CDR2 FQNNGV. There are 20 residues in the CDR3. CDR3 protein: CASSLVFGGGPLKYYNEQFF.

The V call is TRBV5-1, the J call TRBJ2-7; absent DNA, TCRdb's TRBD2 call cannot be checked. Germline CDR1 reads SGHRS; CDR2 reads YFSETQ. The CDR3 is made up of 15 amino acids. The CDR3 sequence: CASRLTSGGSYEQYF.

The V and J genes are TRBV7-2 and TRBJ2-2. This CDR3 has 14 residues. Germline loops: CDR1 SGHTA, CDR2 FQGNSA. The CDR3 sequence is CASSPRHRTGELFF.

The V call is TRBV3-1, the J call TRBJ2-3; without DNA, the TCRdb call of TRBD2 cannot be checked. In germline, CDR1 is LGHDT, CDR2 YNNKEL (reference sequence). The CDR3 loop spans 16 amino acids. The CDR3 spells CASSPRGLVPTDTQYF.

The V call is TRBV20-1, the J call TRBJ2-2; TCRdb's D gene call, TRBD2, goes unchecked for lack of DNA. The CDR3 is made up of 18 amino acids. CDR1 and CDR2 from the germline V gene are DFQATT and SNEGSKA (reference sequence). CDR3 amino acids: CSAGGLAELLSNTGELFF.

The chain recombines TRBV20-1 with TRBJ2-3; TCRdb outputs TRBD1, but without DNA this stays unchecked. Looked up from germline, CDR1 is DFQATT and CDR2 is SNEGSKA (reference sequence). The CDR3 is 17 residues long. This CDR3 is CSARDVTSGTLGDTQYF.

The chain combines TRBV5-1 with TRBJ2-5; lacking DNA, the TRBD2 call made by TCRdb goes unchecked. Germline-derived CDR1 and CDR2 are SGHRS and YFSETQ. The CDR3 has 16 amino acids. The CDR3 loop is CASSPSAAGGHETQYF.

The chain joins TRBV7-8 to TRBJ1-5; TCRdb calls TRBD1, which cannot be checked without DNA. This CDR3 is built from 13 residues. Germline V gene sequence: CDR1 SGHVS, CDR2 FQNEAQ. CDR3 in amino acids: CASSQVWGVAQHF.

CDR3 sequence: CAISRDQGADTQYF. The J gene is TRBJ2-3, the V gene TRBV10-3. The CDR3 runs to 14 residues. Per germline, CDR1 ENHRY and CDR2 SYGVKD.